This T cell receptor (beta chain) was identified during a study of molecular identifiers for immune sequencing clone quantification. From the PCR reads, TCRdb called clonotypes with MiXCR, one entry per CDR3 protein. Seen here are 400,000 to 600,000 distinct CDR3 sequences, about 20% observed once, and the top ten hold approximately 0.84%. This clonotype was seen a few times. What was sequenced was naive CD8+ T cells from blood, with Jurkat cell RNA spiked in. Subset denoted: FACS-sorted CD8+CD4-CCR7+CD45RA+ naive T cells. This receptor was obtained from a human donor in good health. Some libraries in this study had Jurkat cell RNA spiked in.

The CDR3 sequence: CASSWTGEAGELFF. In nucleotides, the CDR3 is TGTGCCAGCAGTTGGACAGGGGAGGCCGGGGAGCTGTTTTTT. V usage is TRBV27 and J usage is TRBJ2-2; 9 positions match TRBD1. CDR3 length: 14 amino acids. Germline V gives CDR1 MNHEY, CDR2 SMNVEV (reference sequence). The V segment lost 4 bases and the J segment 6 bases; nucleotides outside the gene matches: 3.